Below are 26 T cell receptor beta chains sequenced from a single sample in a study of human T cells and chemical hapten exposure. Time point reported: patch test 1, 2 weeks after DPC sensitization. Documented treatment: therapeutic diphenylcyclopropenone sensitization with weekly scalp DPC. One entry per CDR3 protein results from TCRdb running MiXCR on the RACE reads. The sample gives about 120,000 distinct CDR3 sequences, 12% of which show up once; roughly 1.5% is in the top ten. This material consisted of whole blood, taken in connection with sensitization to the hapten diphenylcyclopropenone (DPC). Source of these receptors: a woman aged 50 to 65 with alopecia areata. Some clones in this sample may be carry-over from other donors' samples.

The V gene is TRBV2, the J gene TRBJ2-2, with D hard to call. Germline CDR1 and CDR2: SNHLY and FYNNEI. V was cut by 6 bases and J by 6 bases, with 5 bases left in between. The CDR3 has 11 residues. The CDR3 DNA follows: TGTGCCAGCAGAGGCGCCGGGGAGCTGTTTTTT. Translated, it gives CASRGAGELFF.

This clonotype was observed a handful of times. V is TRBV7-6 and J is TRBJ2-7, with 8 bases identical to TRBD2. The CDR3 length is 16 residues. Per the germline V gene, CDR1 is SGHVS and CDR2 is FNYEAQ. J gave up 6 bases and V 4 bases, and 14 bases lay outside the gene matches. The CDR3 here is CASSSSGRVVGREQYF. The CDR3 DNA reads TGTGCCAGCAGCTCCTCCGGGAGGGTGGTTGGGCGCGAGCAGTACTTC.

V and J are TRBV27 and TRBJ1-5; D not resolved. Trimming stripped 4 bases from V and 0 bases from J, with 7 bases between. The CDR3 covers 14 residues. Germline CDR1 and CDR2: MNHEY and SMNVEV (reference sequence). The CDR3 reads CASSSRDSNQPQHF. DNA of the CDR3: TGTGCCAGCAGTTCGCGGGATAGCAATCAGCCCCAGCATTTT.

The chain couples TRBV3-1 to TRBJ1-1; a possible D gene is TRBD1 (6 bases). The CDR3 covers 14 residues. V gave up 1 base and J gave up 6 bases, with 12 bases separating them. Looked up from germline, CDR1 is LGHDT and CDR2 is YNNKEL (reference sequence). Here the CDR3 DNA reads TGTGCCAGCAGCCAAGCTCACGAGGGGGCTGAAGCTTTCTTT. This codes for CASSQAHEGAEAFF.

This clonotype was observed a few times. CDR3 amino acids: CASSYERLNEKLFF. DNA of the CDR3: TGTGCCAGCAGTTACGAGAGGTTAAATGAAAAACTGTTTTTT. This rearrangement joins TRBV6-6 to TRBJ1-4; no clear D. The ends were cut back, 2 bases at V and 5 bases at J, with 9 bases in the middle. CDR3 length: 14 amino acids. Germline V lookup: CDR1 MNHNY, CDR2 SVGAGI (reference sequence).

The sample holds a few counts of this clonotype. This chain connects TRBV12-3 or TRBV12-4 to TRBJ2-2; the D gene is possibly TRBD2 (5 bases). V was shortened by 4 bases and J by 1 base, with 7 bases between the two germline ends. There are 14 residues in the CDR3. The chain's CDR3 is CASSYRENTGELFF. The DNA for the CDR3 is TGTGCCAGCAGTTACCGGGAGAACACCGGGGAGCTGTTTTTT.

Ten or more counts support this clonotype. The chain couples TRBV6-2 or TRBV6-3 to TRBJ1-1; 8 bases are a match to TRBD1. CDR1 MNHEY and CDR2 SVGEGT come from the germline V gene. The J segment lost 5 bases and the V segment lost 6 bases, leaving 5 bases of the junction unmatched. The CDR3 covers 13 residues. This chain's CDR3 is CASRGRGPTEAFF. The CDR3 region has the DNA TGTGCCAGCAGGGGCAGGGGGCCTACTGAAGCTTTCTTT.

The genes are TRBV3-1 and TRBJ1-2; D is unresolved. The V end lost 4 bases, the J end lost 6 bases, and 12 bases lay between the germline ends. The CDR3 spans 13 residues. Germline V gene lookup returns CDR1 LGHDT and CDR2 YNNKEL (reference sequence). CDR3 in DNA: TGTGCCAGCAGCCCTAGCGGAGCTCATGGCTACACCTTC. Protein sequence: CASSPSGAHGYTF.

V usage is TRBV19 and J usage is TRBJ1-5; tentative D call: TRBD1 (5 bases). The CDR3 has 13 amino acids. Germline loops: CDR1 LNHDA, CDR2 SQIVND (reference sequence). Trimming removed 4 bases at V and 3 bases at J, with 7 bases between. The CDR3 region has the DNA TGTGCCAGTAGTAGCAGGGACAATCAGCCCCAGCATTTT. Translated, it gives CASSSRDNQPQHF.

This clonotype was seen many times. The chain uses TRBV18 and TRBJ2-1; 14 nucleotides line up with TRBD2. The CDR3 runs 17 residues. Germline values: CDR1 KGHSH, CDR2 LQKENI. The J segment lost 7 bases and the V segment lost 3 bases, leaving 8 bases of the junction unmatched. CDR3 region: CASSPPGLAGAGNEQFF. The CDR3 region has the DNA TGTGCCAGCTCACCCCCGGGACTAGCGGGGGCGGGGAATGAGCAGTTCTTC.

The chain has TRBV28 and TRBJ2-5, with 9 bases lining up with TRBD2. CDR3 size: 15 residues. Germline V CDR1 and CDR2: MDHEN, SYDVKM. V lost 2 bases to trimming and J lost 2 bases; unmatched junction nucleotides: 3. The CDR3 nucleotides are TGTGCCAGCAGTTTAGCGGGAGGGCATCAAGAGACCCAGTACTTC. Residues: CASSLAGGHQETQYF.

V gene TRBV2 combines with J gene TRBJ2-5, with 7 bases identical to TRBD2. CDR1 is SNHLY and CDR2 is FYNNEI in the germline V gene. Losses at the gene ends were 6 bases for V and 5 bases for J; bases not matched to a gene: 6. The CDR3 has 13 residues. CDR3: CASRPGAGETQYF. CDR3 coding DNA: TGTGCCAGCAGACCCGGAGCGGGGGAGACCCAGTACTTC. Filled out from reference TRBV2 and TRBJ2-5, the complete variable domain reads EPEVTQTPSHQVTQMGQEVILRCVPISNHLYFYWYRQILGQKVEFLVSFYNNEISEKSEIFDDQFSVERPDGSNFTLKIRSTKLEDSAMYFCASRPGAGETQYFGPGTRLLVL.

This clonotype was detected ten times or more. The CDR3 DNA follows: TGCGCCAGCAGCTCCACACAGGGACGCACTGAAGCTTTCTTT. This encodes CASSSTQGRTEAFF. V is TRBV5-1 and J is TRBJ1-1, with D possibly being TRBD1 (6 bases). The germline V gene has CDR1 SGHRS and CDR2 YFSETQ. Between the trimmed V and J ends, which lost 3 bases and 4 bases, there was a span of 13 bases. This CDR3 spans 14 amino acids. Filled out from reference TRBV5-1 and TRBJ1-1, the complete variable domain reads KAGVTQTPRYLIKTRGQQVTLSCSPISGHRSVSWYQQTPGQGLQFLFEYFSETQRNKGNFPGRFSGRQFSNSRSEMNVSTLELGDSALYLCASSSTQGRTEAFFGQGTRLTVV.

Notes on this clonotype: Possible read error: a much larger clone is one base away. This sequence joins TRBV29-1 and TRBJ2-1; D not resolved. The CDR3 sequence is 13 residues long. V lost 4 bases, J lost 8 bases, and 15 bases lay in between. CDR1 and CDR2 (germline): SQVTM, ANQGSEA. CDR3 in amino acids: CSVVLWQADEQFF. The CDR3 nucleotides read TGCAGCGTTGTGTTATGGCAGGCCGATGAGCAGTTCTTC.

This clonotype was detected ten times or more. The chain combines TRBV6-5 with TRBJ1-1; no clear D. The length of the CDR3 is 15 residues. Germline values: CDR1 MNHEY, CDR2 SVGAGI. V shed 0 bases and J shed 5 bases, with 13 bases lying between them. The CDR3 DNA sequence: TGTGCCAGCAGTTACTCCTTCCGGGAAGGGACTGAAGCTTTCTTT. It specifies CASSYSFREGTEAFF.

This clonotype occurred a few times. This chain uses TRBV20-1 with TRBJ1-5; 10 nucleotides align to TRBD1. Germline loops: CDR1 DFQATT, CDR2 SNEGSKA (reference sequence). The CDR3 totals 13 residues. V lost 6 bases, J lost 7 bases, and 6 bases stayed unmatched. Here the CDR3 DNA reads TGCAGTGCCCGAGCGGGACAGGGGCAGCCCCAGCATTTT. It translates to CSARAGQGQPQHF.

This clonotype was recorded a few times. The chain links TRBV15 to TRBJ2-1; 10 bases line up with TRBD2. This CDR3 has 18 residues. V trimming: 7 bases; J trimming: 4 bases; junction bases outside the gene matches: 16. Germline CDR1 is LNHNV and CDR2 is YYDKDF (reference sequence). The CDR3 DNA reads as TGTGCCACCAATGGAAACAGGCTAGCGGGAGTTACATACAATGAGCAGTTCTTC. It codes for CATNGNRLAGVTYNEQFF.

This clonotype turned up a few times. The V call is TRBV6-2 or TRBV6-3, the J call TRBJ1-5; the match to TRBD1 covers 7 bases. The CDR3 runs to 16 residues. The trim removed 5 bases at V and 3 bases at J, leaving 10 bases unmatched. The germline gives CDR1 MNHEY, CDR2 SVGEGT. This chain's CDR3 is CASSLHRTGSNQPQHF. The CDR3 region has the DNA TGTGCCAGCAGTCTTCACCGGACAGGTTCCAATCAGCCCCAGCATTTT.

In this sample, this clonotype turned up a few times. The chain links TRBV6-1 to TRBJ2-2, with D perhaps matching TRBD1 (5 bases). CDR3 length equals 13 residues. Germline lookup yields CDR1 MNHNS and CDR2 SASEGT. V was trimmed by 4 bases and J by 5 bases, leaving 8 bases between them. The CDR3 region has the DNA TGTGCCAGCAGTGGACAGCCAACCGGGGAGCTGTTTTTT. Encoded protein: CASSGQPTGELFF.

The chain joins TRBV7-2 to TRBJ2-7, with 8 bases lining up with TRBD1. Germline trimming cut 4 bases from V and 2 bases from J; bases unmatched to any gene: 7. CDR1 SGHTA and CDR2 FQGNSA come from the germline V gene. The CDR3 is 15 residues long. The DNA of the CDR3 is TGTGCCAGCAGCTCAGGGGGCGGGGACCCCTACGAGCAGTACTTC. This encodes CASSSGGGDPYEQYF.

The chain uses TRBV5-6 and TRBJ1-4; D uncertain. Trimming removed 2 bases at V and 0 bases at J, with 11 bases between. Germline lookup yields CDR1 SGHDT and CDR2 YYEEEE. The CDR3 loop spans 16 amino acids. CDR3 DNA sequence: TGTGCCAGCAGCTTCCGGACCCCGACAACTAATGAAAAACTGTTTTTT. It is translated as CASSFRTPTTNEKLFF.

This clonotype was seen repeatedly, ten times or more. CDR3 residues: CASSHQANSNQPQHF. The CDR3 DNA reads TGCGCCAGCAGCCACCAGGCTAATAGCAATCAGCCCCAGCATTTT. This rearrangement joins TRBV4-3 to TRBJ1-5; the D is unclear. V dropped 3 bases and J dropped 0 bases, with 9 bases sitting between them. There are 15 residues in the CDR3. Germline V gene sequence: CDR1 LGHNA, CDR2 YSLEER.

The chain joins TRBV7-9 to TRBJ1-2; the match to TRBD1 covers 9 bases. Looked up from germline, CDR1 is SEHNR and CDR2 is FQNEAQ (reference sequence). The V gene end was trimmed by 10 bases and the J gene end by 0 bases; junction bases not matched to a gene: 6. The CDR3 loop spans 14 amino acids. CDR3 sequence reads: CATQGASANYGYTF. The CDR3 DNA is TGTGCCACACAGGGGGCTTCAGCTAACTATGGCTACACCTTC.

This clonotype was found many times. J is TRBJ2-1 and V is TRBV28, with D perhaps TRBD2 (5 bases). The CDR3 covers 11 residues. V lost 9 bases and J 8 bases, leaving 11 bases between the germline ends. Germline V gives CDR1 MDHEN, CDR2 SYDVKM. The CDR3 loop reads CASLTRDEQFF. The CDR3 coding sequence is TGTGCCAGTCTAACTAGGGATGAGCAGTTCTTC.

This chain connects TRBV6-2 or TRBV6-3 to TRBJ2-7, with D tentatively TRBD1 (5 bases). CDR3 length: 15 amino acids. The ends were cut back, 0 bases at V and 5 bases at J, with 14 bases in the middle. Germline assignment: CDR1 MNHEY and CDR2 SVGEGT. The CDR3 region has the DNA TGTGCCAGCAGTTACTCGAGGCAGGGAAGGAACGAGCAGTACTTC. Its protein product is CASSYSRQGRNEQYF.

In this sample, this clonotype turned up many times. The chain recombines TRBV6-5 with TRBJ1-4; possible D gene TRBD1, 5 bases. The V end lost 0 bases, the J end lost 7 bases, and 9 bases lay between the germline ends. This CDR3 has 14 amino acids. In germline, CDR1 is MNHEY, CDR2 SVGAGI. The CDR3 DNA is TGTGCCAGCAGTTACTCCCCTCAGGGTGAAAAACTGTTTTTT. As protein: CASSYSPQGEKLFF.